Sequencing of this TCR beta chain was carried out in a study of T cell repertoires in cytomegalovirus infection. The wider study: As its CMV epitopes, the study selected recently identified HLA-C-restricted and well-studied HLA-B-restricted targets. An indication of both CMV infection and matching HLA type came from public TCR beta signatures. Study-wide results and limits: Ex vivo responses were dominated by HLA-C-restricted CMV-specific TCR beta clonotypes. The study identified carriers of CMV plus the relevant HLA from cumulative public TCR beta family frequency.

Trimming pared 4 bases from V and 4 bases from J, leaving 15 bases between. The germline V gene encodes CDR1 MDHEN and CDR2 SYDVKM. This CDR3 has 15 residues. This clonotype was seen ten or more times. The antigen remains undetermined. From the reads, TCRdb called clonotypes with MiXCR, one entry per CDR3 protein. The sample has 55,000 to 85,000 distinct CDR3 sequences, more than 20% seen once. This chain links TRBV28 with TRBJ2-3; D might be TRBD1 (6 bases). The sequence was obtained from a human donor in good health (CMV status not recorded). Some clones in this sample may be carry-over from other donors' samples. Here the sequenced sample was CD8+ T cells from cultured PBMCs, taken from culture after CMV antigen stimulation. The DNA of the CDR3 is TGTGCCAGCAGTTGGGGGCAAGGGGAGTCAGATACGCAGTATTTT. It specifies CASSWGQGESDTQYF.